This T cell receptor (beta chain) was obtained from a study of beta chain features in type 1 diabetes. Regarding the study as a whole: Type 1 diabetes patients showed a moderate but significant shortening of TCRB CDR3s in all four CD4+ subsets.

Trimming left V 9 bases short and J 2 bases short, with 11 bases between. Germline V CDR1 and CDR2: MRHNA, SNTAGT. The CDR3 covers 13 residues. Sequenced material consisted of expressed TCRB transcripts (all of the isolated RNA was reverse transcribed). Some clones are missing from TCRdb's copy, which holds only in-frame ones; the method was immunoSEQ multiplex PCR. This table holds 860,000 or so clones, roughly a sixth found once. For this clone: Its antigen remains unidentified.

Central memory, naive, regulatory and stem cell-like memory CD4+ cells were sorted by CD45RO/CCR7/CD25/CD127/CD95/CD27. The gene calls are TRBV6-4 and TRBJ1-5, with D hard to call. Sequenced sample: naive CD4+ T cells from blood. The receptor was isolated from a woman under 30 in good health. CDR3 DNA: TGTGCCAGTTCGAGGGAGGGCAATCAGCCCCAGCATTTT. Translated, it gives CASSREGNQPQHF.